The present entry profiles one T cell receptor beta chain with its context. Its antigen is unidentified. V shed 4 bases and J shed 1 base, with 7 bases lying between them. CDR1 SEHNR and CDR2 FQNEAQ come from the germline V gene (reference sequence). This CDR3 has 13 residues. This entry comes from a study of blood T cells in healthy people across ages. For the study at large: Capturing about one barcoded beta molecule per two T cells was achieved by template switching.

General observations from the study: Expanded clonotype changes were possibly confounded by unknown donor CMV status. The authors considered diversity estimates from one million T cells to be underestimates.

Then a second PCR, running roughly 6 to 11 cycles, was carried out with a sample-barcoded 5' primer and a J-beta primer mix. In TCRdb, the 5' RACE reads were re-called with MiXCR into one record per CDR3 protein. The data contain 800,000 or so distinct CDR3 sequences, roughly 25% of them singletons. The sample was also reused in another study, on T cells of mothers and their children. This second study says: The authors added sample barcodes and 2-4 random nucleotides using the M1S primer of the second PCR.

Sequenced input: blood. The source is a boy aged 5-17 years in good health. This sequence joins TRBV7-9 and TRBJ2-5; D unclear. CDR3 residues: CASSWLAQETQYF. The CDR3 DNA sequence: TGTGCCAGCAGCTGGCTGGCCCAAGAGACCCAGTACTTC.